Below, 28 T cell receptor beta chains from the same sample are listed, as sequenced in a study of human T cells and chemical hapten exposure. Regarding time point: patch test 3, about 24 weeks after DPC sensitization. Specified treatment: therapeutic diphenylcyclopropenone sensitization with weekly scalp DPC. Each CDR3 protein is one row after TCRdb ran MiXCR on the RACE reads. The table includes around 130,000 distinct CDR3 sequences, roughly 10% detected once. The specimen comprised whole blood, sampled in connection with sensitization to the hapten diphenylcyclopropenone (DPC). These receptors were taken from a woman aged 45-65 years with alopecia areata. Some clones in this sample may be carry-over from other donors' samples.

This clonotype was counted a few times. CDR3 sequence reads: CATSDPWRYNEQFF. Written as DNA, the CDR3 is TGTGCCACCAGTGATCCCTGGCGGTACAATGAGCAGTTCTTC. The chain links TRBV24-1 to TRBJ2-1; no clear D gene. The germline V gene encodes CDR1 KGHDR and CDR2 SFDVKD. This CDR3 comprises 14 residues. Between the trimmed V and J ends, which lost 3 bases and 4 bases, there was a span of 9 bases.

This clonotype was seen a handful of times. The genes are TRBV9 and TRBJ2-1; the match to TRBD1 covers 8 bases. The CDR3 contains 14 residues. The V and J ends lost 1 base and 7 bases, in that order; junction bases with no gene match: 4. In germline, CDR1 is SGDLS, CDR2 YYNGEE. In nucleotides, the CDR3 is TGTGCCAGCAGCGTAAGGACAGGGACGAATGAGCAGTTCTTC. It specifies CASSVRTGTNEQFF.

The table lists this clonotype with a few counts. The V and J genes are TRBV5-1 and TRBJ2-3; D is possibly TRBD2 (5 bases). Trimming removed 2 bases at V and 0 bases at J, with 13 bases between. CDR3 length equals 16 residues. Germline lookup yields CDR1 SGHRS and CDR2 YFSETQ. CDR3 loop: CASSFGSGPSTDTQYF. The CDR3 bases are TGCGCCAGCAGCTTTGGGAGCGGACCGAGCACAGATACGCAGTATTTT.

The CDR3 DNA reads TGTGCCAGCAGCTTAAGGTGGAGTAGCGAGAGGGCAGATACGCAGTATTTT. Its protein is CASSLRWSSERADTQYF. The chain couples TRBV7-9 to TRBJ2-3; maybe TRBD2 (5 bases). Germline loops: CDR1 SEHNR, CDR2 FQNEAQ (reference sequence). The ends were cut back, 2 bases at V and 4 bases at J, with 19 bases in the middle. The CDR3 spans 17 residues.

With regard to this clonotype: The junction departs from the called germline gene at one end, perhaps through a read error. The chain has TRBV29-1 and TRBJ1-4, with a possible D match to TRBD1 (5 bases). The CDR3 length is 12 residues. Per the germline V gene, CDR1 is SQVTM and CDR2 is ANQGSEA. The CDR3 region is CSVAEPGPGMSF. CDR3 sequence (DNA): TGCAGCGTCGCGGAGCCGGGGCCCGGCATGTCTTTT. The full variable domain, its missing parts supplied by reference TRBV29-1 and TRBJ1-4, is SAVISQKPSRDICQRGTSLTIQCQVDSQVTMMFWYRQQPGQSLTLIATANQGSEATYESGFVIDKFPISRPNLTFSTLTVSNMSPEDSSIYLCSVAEPGPGMSFGSGTQLSVL.

The V and J genes are TRBV2 and TRBJ2-5, with TRBD1 matching over 8 bases. With V trimmed by 6 bases and J by 4 bases, 1 base remained unmatched. Germline V CDR1 and CDR2: SNHLY, FYNNEI. This CDR3 is built from 12 residues. Written as DNA, the CDR3 is TGTGCCAGCAGGACAGGGGTAGAGACCCAGTACTTC. Translated, it gives CASRTGVETQYF.

This clonotype was detected a few times. This rearrangement joins TRBV20-1 to TRBJ2-7, with D possibly matching TRBD2 (6 bases). V lost 0 bases to trimming and J lost 2 bases, with 17 bases between them. CDR1 is DFQATT and CDR2 is SNEGSKA in the germline V gene (reference sequence). This CDR3 region has 16 residues. The CDR3 nucleotides read TGCAGTGCTAGAGATGCGCGGGACCGCTTTCCCTACGAGCAGTACTTC. It translates to CSARDARDRFPYEQYF.

CDR3 in amino acids: CASSLQIEDTGWLDTQYF. CDR3 DNA: TGTGCCAGCAGCTTACAGATCGAGGATACAGGGTGGTTAGATACGCAGTATTTT. This chain joins TRBV5-6 and TRBJ2-3; maybe TRBD1 (6 bases). Germline CDR1 and CDR2: SGHDT and YYEEEE. The length of the CDR3 is 18 residues. V lost 2 bases and J lost 5, with 24 bases in between.

At least ten counts were recorded for this clonotype. The chain employs TRBV10-3 and TRBJ2-2, with 9 bases that match TRBD1. V gave up 10 bases and J gave up 7 bases; unmatched junction bases: 10. The CDR3 runs 14 residues. Germline lookup yields CDR1 ENHRY and CDR2 SYGVKD. The CDR3 sequence is CATSGTGLDGELFF. The CDR3 DNA reads TGTGCCACTTCCGGGACAGGGTTAGACGGGGAGCTGTTTTTT.

The CDR3 loop is CASSYHRGWNEQFF. CDR3 nucleotide sequence: TGTGCCAGCAGTTACCACAGGGGGTGGAATGAGCAGTTCTTC. The J gene is TRBJ2-1, the V gene TRBV6-2 or TRBV6-3; 8 bases are a match to TRBD1. Germline V gives CDR1 MNHEY, CDR2 SVGEGT. Trimming at V came to 2 bases and at J to 7 bases, leaving 4 bases not matched to a gene. The CDR3 has 14 amino acids.

This clonotype was seen a few times. The chain uses TRBV7-9 and TRBJ1-5, with unresolved D. Germline lookup yields CDR1 SEHNR and CDR2 FQNEAQ (reference sequence). Trimming shortened V by 1 base and J by 3 bases, and 13 bases separated the two germline ends. CDR3 length equals 16 residues. The CDR3 DNA follows: TGTGCCAGCAGCTTAGAAAGGGAGGGTTACAATCAGCCCCAGCATTTT. Protein: CASSLEREGYNQPQHF. The full variable domain, completed using reference TRBV7-9 and TRBJ1-5, is DTGVSQNPRHKITKRGQNVTFRCDPISEHNRLYWYRQTLGQGPEFLTYFQNEAQLEKSRLLSDRFSAERPKGSFSTLEIQRTEQGDSAMYLCASSLEREGYNQPQHFGDGTRLSIL.

In its sample, this clonotype was seen a few times. This chain links TRBV3-1 with TRBJ1-6, with D possibly TRBD1 on 5 matching bases. V lost 3 bases to trimming and J lost 13 bases, with 16 bases between them. Germline loops: CDR1 LGHDT, CDR2 YNNKEL (reference sequence). The length of the CDR3 is 14 residues. As DNA, the CDR3 is TGTGCCAGCAGCCAGAGACAGACTCTGGAGCCCCTCCACTTT. Residues: CASSQRQTLEPLHF. The variable domain in full, with the rest retrieved from reference TRBV3-1 and TRBJ1-6, is DTAVSQTPKYLVTQMGNDKSIKCEQNLGHDTMYWYKQDSKKFLKIMFSYNNKELIINETVPNRFSPKSPDKAHLNLHINSLELGDSAVYFCASSQRQTLEPLHFGNGTRLTVT.

This clonotype was observed a handful of times. The chain carries TRBV24-1 and TRBJ1-1, with a weak D call TRBD1 (5 bases). Germline loops: CDR1 KGHDR, CDR2 SFDVKD. The CDR3 has 14 residues. V lost 3 bases to trimming and J lost 4 bases, with 11 bases between them. CDR3 sequence reads: CATSDGGQGTEAFF. In DNA, the CDR3 is TGTGCCACCAGTGATGGGGGTCAGGGCACTGAAGCTTTCTTT.

The V and J genes are TRBV20-1 and TRBJ1-2; 7 nucleotides match TRBD1. Germline V gene lookup returns CDR1 DFQATT and CDR2 SNEGSKA (reference sequence). J was trimmed by 4 bases and V by 5 bases; bases with no gene match: 13. This CDR3 is built from 15 residues. The CDR3 DNA follows: TGCAGTGCTCTCATCCGACAGGGAAACCTCTATGGCTACACCTTC. It specifies CSALIRQGNLYGYTF.

The sample holds many counts of this clonotype. J is TRBJ2-3 and V is TRBV20-1; TRBD2 is a possible D gene (5 bases). This CDR3 has 15 residues. The V end lost 0 bases, the J end lost 0 bases, and 10 bases lay between the germline ends. The V gene's germline CDR1 is DFQATT and CDR2 SNEGSKA (reference sequence). The CDR3 loop reads CSARDPGKSTDTQYF. DNA for the CDR3: TGCAGTGCTAGAGATCCGGGGAAGAGCACAGATACGCAGTATTTT.

Only a few counts were recorded for this clonotype. CDR3 bases: TGTGCCAGCAGTTTAGTGGGTGGCTACACCTTC. Its translation: CASSLVGGYTF. The gene calls are TRBV12-3 or TRBV12-4 and TRBJ1-2, with unresolved D. Trimming shortened V by 1 base and J by 7 bases, and 4 bases separated the two germline ends. The CDR3 has 11 residues.

This clonotype was counted at least ten times. V usage is TRBV9 and J usage is TRBJ2-3, with D possibly TRBD2 on 6 matching bases. V lost 4 bases and J lost 3, with 15 bases in between. The V gene's germline CDR1 is SGDLS and CDR2 YYNGEE. CDR3 length: 15 amino acids. For the CDR3, the DNA is TGTGCCAGCAGCCCCCCCCGGGGGTGGACAGATACGCAGTATTTT. Protein sequence: CASSPPRGWTDTQYF.

In its sample, this clonotype was seen a few times. V usage is TRBV27 and J usage is TRBJ1-1; D is ambiguous. The CDR3 sequence is 15 residues long. Germline lookup yields CDR1 MNHEY and CDR2 SMNVEV (reference sequence). V was clipped by 2 bases and J by 0 bases, with 10 bases between them. CDR3 sequence reads: CASSLGVRLNTEAFF. DNA of the CDR3: TGTGCCAGCAGTTTAGGGGTCAGGTTGAACACTGAAGCTTTCTTT.

This clonotype has just a few counts. The chain recombines TRBV28 with TRBJ2-7, with unresolved D. The CDR3 totals 13 residues. V was cut by 6 bases and J by 3 bases, with 12 bases left in between. The germline V gene has CDR1 MDHEN and CDR2 SYDVKM. CDR3 protein: CASRKPALYEQYF. The CDR3 coding sequence is TGTGCCAGCAGGAAACCGGCGCTCTACGAGCAGTACTTC. The full variable domain, in which reference TRBV28 and TRBJ2-7 provide the parts outside the CDR3, is DVKVTQSSRYLVKRTGEKVFLECVQDMDHENMFWYRQDPGLGLRLIYFSYDVKMKEKGDIPEGYSVSREKKERFSLILESASTNQTSMYLCASRKPALYEQYFGPGTRLTVT.

Only a few counts were recorded for this clonotype. This sequence joins TRBV3-1 and TRBJ1-2; tentative D call: TRBD1 (6 bases). Germline-derived CDR1 and CDR2 are LGHDT and YNNKEL (reference sequence). The V end lost 0 bases, the J end lost 4 bases, and 9 bases lay between the germline ends. The CDR3 covers 14 residues. In DNA, the CDR3 is TGTGCCAGCAGCCAAGATTCCAGGGGCTATGGCTACACCTTC. Translating it yields CASSQDSRGYGYTF.

This clonotype showed up just a few times. This chain's CDR3 is CAISGVDRGETGELFF. The CDR3 DNA is TGTGCCATCAGTGGGGTCGACAGGGGAGAGACCGGGGAGCTGTTTTTT. V is TRBV10-3 and J is TRBJ2-2; 8 positions match TRBD1. The junction had 9 bases not matched to a gene; V was cut back by 4 bases and J by 5 bases. The CDR3 has 16 amino acids. In germline, CDR1 is ENHRY, CDR2 SYGVKD.

This clonotype appeared a few times. The rearrangement uses TRBV28 and TRBJ1-5, with 9 bases aligning to TRBD1. Losses at the gene ends were 4 bases for V and 3 bases for J; bases not matched to a gene: 4. CDR1 MDHEN and CDR2 SYDVKM come from the germline V gene. There are 15 residues in the CDR3. The CDR3, as DNA: TGTGCCAGCAGTTCGACAGGGGGGCTCAATCAGCCCCAGCATTTT. Protein: CASSSTGGLNQPQHF. The whole variable domain, remainder taken from reference TRBV28 and TRBJ1-5, is DVKVTQSSRYLVKRTGEKVFLECVQDMDHENMFWYRQDPGLGLRLIYFSYDVKMKEKGDIPEGYSVSREKKERFSLILESASTNQTSMYLCASSSTGGLNQPQHFGDGTRLSIL.

The chain couples TRBV3-1 to TRBJ1-6; D gene uncertain. V was trimmed by 8 bases and J by 9 bases, leaving 17 bases between them. Germline V lookup: CDR1 LGHDT, CDR2 YNNKEL (reference sequence). The CDR3 length is 14 residues. CDR3 protein: CASGNPTEGSPLHF. The CDR3 nucleotides are TGTGCCAGCGGAAATCCAACCGAAGGTTCACCCCTCCACTTT.

Only a few counts were recorded for this clonotype. One base away lies a much larger clone, so this may be a sequencing read error. CDR3 region: CATSDWLDEQFF. In nucleotides, the CDR3 is TGTGCCACCAGTGATTGGCTGGATGAGCAGTTCTTC. The chain employs TRBV24-1 and TRBJ2-1; D is uncertain. V lost 2 bases, J lost 8 bases, and 6 bases lay in between. This CDR3 comprises 12 residues. Germline CDR1 KGHDR, CDR2 SFDVKD.

The genes are TRBV15 and TRBJ1-6, with TRBD1 as a possible D gene (5 bases). V was pared by 3 bases and J by 9 bases, with 15 bases between. Germline CDR1 LNHNV, CDR2 YYDKDF (reference sequence). CDR3 size: 15 residues. The CDR3 loop is CATSRDPSGGSPLHF. CDR3 nucleotide sequence: TGTGCCACCAGCAGGGACCCCAGCGGGGGTTCACCCCTCCACTTT.

The chain recombines TRBV9 with TRBJ2-1; 10 bases match TRBD1. Germline assignment: CDR1 SGDLS and CDR2 YYNGEE. The J segment lost 6 bases and the V segment lost 3 bases, leaving 6 bases of the junction unmatched. The CDR3 is made up of 15 amino acids. In nucleotides, the CDR3 is TGTGCCAGCAGCGCCGGGACAGGGGTCGTCAATGAGCAGTTCTTC. This encodes CASSAGTGVVNEQFF.

This clonotype has just a few counts. V usage is TRBV7-7 and J usage is TRBJ2-3; D ambiguous. The CDR3 consists of 13 residues. V shed 5 bases and J shed 4 bases, with 10 bases lying between them. Germline V gives CDR1 SSHAT, CDR2 FNYEAQ (reference sequence). Written as DNA, the CDR3 is TGTGCCAGCAGCCTCGGCCGTGCAGATACGCAGTATTTT. Encoded protein: CASSLGRADTQYF.

Here the CDR3 reads CASSLTFTGANVLTF. The CDR3 DNA sequence: TGTGCCAGCAGTTTGACCTTCACGGGGGCCAACGTCCTGACTTTC. The rearrangement links TRBV6-5 to TRBJ2-6; D uncertain. The V end was cut by 4 bases, the J end by 4 bases, with 11 bases between. The CDR3 loop spans 15 amino acids. CDR1 and CDR2 (germline): MNHEY, SVGAGI.